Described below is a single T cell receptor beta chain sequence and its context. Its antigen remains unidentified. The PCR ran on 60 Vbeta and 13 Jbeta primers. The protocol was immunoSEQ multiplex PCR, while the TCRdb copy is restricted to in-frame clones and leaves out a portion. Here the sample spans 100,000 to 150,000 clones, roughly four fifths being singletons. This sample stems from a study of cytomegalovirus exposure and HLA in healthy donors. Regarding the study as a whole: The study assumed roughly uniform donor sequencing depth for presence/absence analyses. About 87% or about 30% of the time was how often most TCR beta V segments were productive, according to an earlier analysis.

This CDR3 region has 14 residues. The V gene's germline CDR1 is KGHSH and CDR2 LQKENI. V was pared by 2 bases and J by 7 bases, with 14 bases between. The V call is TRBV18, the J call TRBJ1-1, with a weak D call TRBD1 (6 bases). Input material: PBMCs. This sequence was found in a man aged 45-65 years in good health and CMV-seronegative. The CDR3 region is CASSPNQGYHEAFF. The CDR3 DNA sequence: TGTGCCAGCTCACCAAACCAGGGGTATCATGAAGCTTTCTTT.